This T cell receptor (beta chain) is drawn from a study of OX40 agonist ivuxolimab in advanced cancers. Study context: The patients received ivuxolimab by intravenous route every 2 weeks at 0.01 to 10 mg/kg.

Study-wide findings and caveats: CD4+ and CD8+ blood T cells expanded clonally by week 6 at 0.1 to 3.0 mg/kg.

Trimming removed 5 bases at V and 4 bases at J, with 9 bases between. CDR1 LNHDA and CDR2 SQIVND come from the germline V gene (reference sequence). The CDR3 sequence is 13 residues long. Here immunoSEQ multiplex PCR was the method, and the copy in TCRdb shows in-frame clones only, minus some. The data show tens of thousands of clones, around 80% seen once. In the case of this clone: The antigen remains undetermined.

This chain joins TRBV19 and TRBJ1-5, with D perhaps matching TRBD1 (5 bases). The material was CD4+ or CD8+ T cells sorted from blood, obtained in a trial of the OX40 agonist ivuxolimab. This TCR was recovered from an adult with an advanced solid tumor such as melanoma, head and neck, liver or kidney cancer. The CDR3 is CASSPGENQPQHF. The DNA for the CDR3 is TGTGCCAGTAGTCCGGGGGAGAATCAGCCCCAGCATTTT. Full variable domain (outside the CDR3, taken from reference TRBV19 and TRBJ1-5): DGGITQSPKYLFRKEGQNVTLSCEQNLNHDAMYWYRQDPGQGLRLIYYSQIVNDFQKGDIAEGYSVSREKKESFPLTVTSAQKNPTAFYLCASSPGENQPQHFGDGTRLSIL.